The next 10 T cell receptor beta chains were all read from a single sample in a study of blood T cell repertoires in COVID-19. Using immunoSEQ multiplex PCR, the repertoire was profiled, and TCRdb retains in-frame clones only, with some absent. The table lists about 25,000 clones, 85% to 90% of them singletons. The source material was peripheral blood. These receptors originate from a man in his sixties or seventies with COVID-19, enrolled during active disease.

The genes are TRBV18 and TRBJ2-3; weak D call: TRBD1 (6 bases). The germline V gene encodes CDR1 KGHSH and CDR2 LQKENI. CDR3 size: 13 residues. V dropped 6 bases and J dropped 5 bases, with 12 bases sitting between them. The chain's CDR3 is CASSWGQEDTQYF. The CDR3 coding sequence is TGTGCCAGCTCGTGGGGACAAGAAGATACGCAGTATTTT.

The genes are TRBV27 and TRBJ2-1; 9 positions agree with TRBD2. Germline values: CDR1 MNHEY, CDR2 SMNVEV (reference sequence). J gave up 6 bases and V 5 bases, and 11 bases lay outside the gene matches. The CDR3 is made up of 16 amino acids. The CDR3 loop reads CASSPPGLAPSNEQFF. The CDR3 nucleotides read TGTGCCAGCAGTCCGCCGGGACTAGCTCCCTCCAATGAGCAGTTCTTC.

This clone was recorded only once. V usage is TRBV6-5 and J usage is TRBJ2-1; TRBD1 matches 9 bases. Germline CDR1 MNHEY, CDR2 SVGAGI. The CDR3 extends over 15 amino acids. The J segment lost 2 bases and the V segment lost 6 bases, leaving 5 bases of the junction unmatched. CDR3 in amino acids: CASRTTGGTYNEQFF. The CDR3, as DNA: TGTGCCAGCAGGACGACAGGGGGGACCTACAATGAGCAGTTCTTC.

This clone has just one count. V gene TRBV2 combines with J gene TRBJ1-2; 9 bases align to TRBD1. Trimming removed 7 bases from V and 8 bases from J; junction bases left unmatched: 5. Germline V gene sequence: CDR1 SNHLY, CDR2 FYNNEI. The CDR3 spans 12 residues. CDR3 in amino acids: CASTDRGNGYTF. As DNA, the CDR3 is TGTGCCAGCACGGACAGGGGAAACGGCTACACCTTC.

The J gene is TRBJ1-2, the V gene TRBV10-3; D perhaps matches TRBD1 (5 bases). The CDR3 consists of 15 residues. Germline V CDR1 and CDR2: ENHRY, SYGVKD. Trimming shortened V by 3 bases and J by 7 bases, and 18 bases separated the two germline ends. As DNA, the CDR3 is TGTGCCATCAGTGAAGGCCGCCAGCTGGGGGGTGGCTACACCTTC. The encoded protein is CAISEGRQLGGGYTF.

This clone came up once. The J gene is TRBJ1-3, the V gene TRBV19; the D gene is possibly TRBD1 (5 bases). V lost 8 bases to trimming and J lost 0 bases, with 11 bases between them. Germline V gives CDR1 LNHDA, CDR2 SQIVND (reference sequence). The CDR3 spans 14 residues. The CDR3 DNA follows: TGTGCCAGTCGGAGGGGTAGCTCTGGAAACACCATATATTTT. Translating gives CASRRGSSGNTIYF.

The chain recombines TRBV7-9 with TRBJ1-6; 8 positions match TRBD1. CDR3 length equals 17 residues. The germline gives CDR1 SEHNR, CDR2 FQNEAQ (reference sequence). After removal of 4 bases from V and 2 bases from J, the junction contained 7 bases not matched to a gene. The CDR3 DNA reads as TGTGCCAGCAGCTCCGGGTACAGGGGGACCTATAATTCACCCCTCCACTTT. It codes for CASSSGYRGTYNSPLHF.

This chain connects TRBV19 to TRBJ2-3; weak D call: TRBD1 (7 bases). The CDR3 is 15 amino acids. Trimming cost V 6 bases and J 5 bases, with 18 bases left between them. From germline, CDR1 is LNHDA and CDR2 SQIVND (reference sequence). CDR3: CASSNVAGGGDTQYF. As DNA, the CDR3 is TGTGCCAGTAGCAACGTGGCAGGGGGAGGAGATACGCAGTATTTT.

The rearrangement uses TRBV18 and TRBJ2-6; D is undetermined. Germline V gives CDR1 KGHSH, CDR2 LQKENI. The CDR3 is 14 amino acids. V lost 7 bases, J lost 0 bases, and 7 bases lay in between. CDR3 nucleotides: TGTGCCAGCTTACTTGGCTCTGGGGCCAACGTCCTGACTTTC. Amino acids: CASLLGSGANVLTF. The complete variable domain, with remaining parts taken from reference TRBV18 and TRBJ2-6, reads NAGVMQNPRHLVRRRGQEARLRCSPMKGHSHVYWYRQLPEEGLKFMVYLQKENIIDESGMPKERFSAEFPKEGPSILRIQQVVRGDSAAYFCASLLGSGANVLTFGAGSRLTVL.

V usage is TRBV7-9 and J usage is TRBJ2-2; D is uncertain. This CDR3 has 13 residues. The V end was cut by 3 bases, the J end by 6 bases, with 8 bases between. Germline V gene lookup returns CDR1 SEHNR and CDR2 FQNEAQ (reference sequence). The CDR3 sequence is CASSFKAAGELFF. CDR3 DNA sequence: TGTGCCAGCAGCTTTAAGGCGGCCGGGGAGCTGTTTTTT.